The 26 T cell receptor beta chains below were found in one sample sequenced in a study of blood T cell repertoires in COVID-19. Sequenced by immunoSEQ multiplex PCR; TCRdb stores in-frame clones only, minus some. The table includes roughly 350,000 clones, about 92% detected once. The sequenced sample was PBMCs or T cells enriched from blood (not recorded which). All receptors derive from a woman aged 25 to 39 who had recovered from COVID-19.

J is TRBJ1-2 and V is TRBV19, with 7 bases lining up with TRBD1. The CDR3 is made up of 15 amino acids. The V and J ends lost 5 bases and 8 bases, in that order; junction bases with no gene match: 14. The germline CDR1 and CDR2 sequences are LNHDA and SQIVND (reference sequence). The CDR3 DNA sequence: TGTGCCAGTAGTGGTATTGCAGGACAGGATAGCGGCTACACCTTC. This translates into CASSGIAGQDSGYTF.

The V gene is TRBV6-2 or TRBV6-3, the J gene TRBJ2-3; the D is unclear. The CDR3 has 12 residues. Germline V gene sequence: CDR1 MNHEY, CDR2 SVGEGT. Trimming stripped 6 bases from V and 6 bases from J, with 10 bases between. The CDR3 region has the DNA TGTGCCAGCAGCTGGAACGGGGATACGCAGTATTTT. Translating gives CASSWNGDTQYF.

V gene TRBV12-3 or TRBV12-4 combines with J gene TRBJ1-5, with D maybe TRBD1 (5 bases). Between the trimmed V and J ends, which lost 5 bases and 6 bases, there was a span of 11 bases. This CDR3 spans 13 amino acids. The CDR3, as DNA: TGTGCCAGCAGTCCAGGGTTTACTCAGCCCCAGCATTTT. Residues: CASSPGFTQPQHF.

The chain employs TRBV5-4 and TRBJ1-1; D not resolved. The CDR3 length is 16 residues. Germline loops: CDR1 SGHNT, CDR2 YYREEE (reference sequence). With 0 bases removed from V and 1 base from J, the gap between germline ends came to 13 bases. The CDR3 loop is CASSLAAGIGNTEAFF. CDR3 DNA sequence: TGTGCCAGCAGCTTGGCGGCAGGAATAGGGAACACTGAAGCTTTCTTT.

The chain joins TRBV7-2 to TRBJ2-1; 11 bases agree with TRBD2. The CDR3 contains 15 residues. The J segment lost 7 bases and the V segment lost 3 bases, leaving 5 bases of the junction unmatched. The germline V gene has CDR1 SGHTA and CDR2 FQGNSA. The CDR3: CASSLVASGRNEQFF. CDR3 nucleotides: TGTGCCAGCAGCTTGGTGGCTAGCGGGAGGAATGAGCAGTTCTTC. Complete variable domain (other parts from reference TRBV7-2 and TRBJ2-1): GAGVSQSPSNKVTEKGKDVELRCDPISGHTALYWYRQSLGQGLEFLIYFQGNSAPDKSGLPSDRFSAERTGGSVSTLTIQRTQQEDSAVYLCASSLVASGRNEQFFGPGTRLTVL.

V usage is TRBV27 and J usage is TRBJ1-5, with D possibly being TRBD1 (5 bases). Looked up from germline, CDR1 is MNHEY and CDR2 is SMNVEV (reference sequence). This CDR3 has 15 amino acids. V was trimmed by 5 bases and J by 4 bases, leaving 15 bases between them. CDR3 sequence (DNA): TGTGCCAGCAGTCCCCTTAAGGGACTGAATCAGCCCCAGCATTTT. Translating gives CASSPLKGLNQPQHF.

The rearrangement links TRBV5-1 to TRBJ2-3; 11 bases align to TRBD2. With V trimmed by 6 bases and J by 2 bases, 2 bases remained unmatched. Germline CDR1 SGHRS, CDR2 YFSETQ. The CDR3 loop spans 14 amino acids. CDR3 nucleotides: TGCGCCAGCATGACTAGCGGGAACACAGATACGCAGTATTTT. Its translation: CASMTSGNTDTQYF. The entire variable domain, with the rest obtained from reference TRBV5-1 and TRBJ2-3, is as follows: KAGVTQTPRYLIKTRGQQVTLSCSPISGHRSVSWYQQTPGQGLQFLFEYFSETQRNKGNFPGRFSGRQFSNSRSEMNVSTLELGDSALYLCASMTSGNTDTQYFGPGTRLTVL.

The rearrangement joins TRBV7-2 to TRBJ2-7; 8 bases are shared with TRBD2. Germline CDR1 SGHTA, CDR2 FQGNSA. The CDR3 loop spans 15 amino acids. V was pared by 3 bases and J by 0 bases, with 4 bases of the junction left unmatched. For the CDR3, the DNA is TGTGCCAGCAGCTTCCGAGCGGGAGCCTCCTACGAGCAGTACTTC. Translated: CASSFRAGASYEQYF.

The chain links TRBV29-1 to TRBJ2-1, with a tentative D call TRBD1 (6 bases). Trimming removed 0 bases at V and 4 bases at J, with 13 bases between. The germline CDR1 and CDR2 sequences are SQVTM and ANQGSEA. The CDR3 sequence is 15 residues long. CDR3 bases: TGCAGCGTTGAAGACCCGGGACACATTTACAATGAGCAGTTCTTC. It specifies CSVEDPGHIYNEQFF.

The V gene is TRBV19, the J gene TRBJ1-4, with D hard to call. This CDR3 contains 15 residues. V was trimmed by 5 bases and J by 0 bases, leaving 10 bases between them. Germline V gene sequence: CDR1 LNHDA, CDR2 SQIVND (reference sequence). The CDR3 DNA follows: TGTGCCAGTAGTCCCCGGGGAGCAACTAATGAAAAACTGTTTTTT. It codes for CASSPRGATNEKLFF.

CDR3 nucleotide sequence: TGTGCCAGCAGTGAAGGGACTAGCGGACAAGAGACCCAGTACTTC. Encoded protein: CASSEGTSGQETQYF. This chain links TRBV2 with TRBJ2-5, with 10 nucleotides matching TRBD2. The CDR3 covers 15 residues. J was trimmed by 2 bases and V by 1 base; bases with no gene match: 1. Germline loops: CDR1 SNHLY, CDR2 FYNNEI.

V usage is TRBV28 and J usage is TRBJ2-7; 10 nucleotides align to TRBD2. This CDR3 has 13 residues. Germline loops: CDR1 MDHEN, CDR2 SYDVKM. J lost 5 bases, V lost 10 bases, and 8 bases had no gene match. The CDR3 region has the DNA TGTGCCACCCTAGCGGGAGAAATGGACGAGCAGTACTTC. Translation: CATLAGEMDEQYF.

This rearrangement joins TRBV7-3 to TRBJ1-1; the D is unclear. The CDR3 spans 13 residues. Germline values: CDR1 SGHTA, CDR2 FQGTGA. Trimming took off 3 bases at V and 4 bases at J, with 9 bases between the two ends. The CDR3 region has the DNA TGTGCCAGCAGCTTCGGGGATGGCACTGAAGCTTTCTTT. This sequence encodes CASSFGDGTEAFF.

CDR3 in amino acids: CASSLGLTGANSPLHF. As DNA, the CDR3 is TGTGCCAGCAGCTTGGGGTTAACAGGGGCGAATTCACCCCTCCACTTT. The chain has TRBV5-4 and TRBJ1-6, with 7 bases identical to TRBD1. Looked up from germline, CDR1 is SGHNT and CDR2 is YYREEE (reference sequence). J was trimmed by 7 bases and V by 0 bases; bases with no gene match: 7. The CDR3 covers 16 residues.

The V gene is TRBV27, the J gene TRBJ2-1, with TRBD2 matching over 10 bases. Looked up from germline, CDR1 is MNHEY and CDR2 is SMNVEV (reference sequence). The J segment lost 3 bases and the V segment lost 0 bases, leaving 2 bases of the junction unmatched. CDR3 length: 16 amino acids. CDR3 coding DNA: TGTGCCAGCAGTTTATCGAGGACTAGCGGCTACAATGAGCAGTTCTTC. Amino acids: CASSLSRTSGYNEQFF.

This sequence joins TRBV28 and TRBJ1-5, with unresolved D. CDR1 is MDHEN and CDR2 is SYDVKM in the germline V gene. Trimming took off 7 bases at V and 2 bases at J, with 15 bases between the two ends. This CDR3 is 15 amino acids long. This CDR3 is CASNLGLSGNQPQHF. Here the CDR3 DNA reads TGTGCCAGCAATCTCGGACTATCGGGCAATCAGCCCCAGCATTTT.

The chain combines TRBV29-1 with TRBJ2-2, with D possibly matching TRBD2 (6 bases). CDR3 length: 14 amino acids. Trimming stripped 7 bases from V and 3 bases from J, with 15 bases between. The germline V gene has CDR1 SQVTM and CDR2 ANQGSEA. CDR3 nucleotides: TGCAGCGCCAAGTGGGGGGTTGACACCGGGGAGCTGTTTTTT. Translated: CSAKWGVDTGELFF.

V is TRBV10-3 and J is TRBJ2-1, with 11 bases aligning to TRBD1. Germline trimming cut 4 bases from V and 2 bases from J; bases unmatched to any gene: 1. The CDR3 sequence is 15 residues long. CDR1 is ENHRY and CDR2 is SYGVKD in the germline V gene. The CDR3 is CAISGGQGAYNEQFF. The CDR3 DNA sequence: TGTGCCATCAGTGGGGGACAGGGGGCCTACAATGAGCAGTTCTTC.

The J gene is TRBJ2-3, the V gene TRBV5-4, with 12 bases matching TRBD2. J gave up 2 bases and V 3 bases, and 7 bases lay outside the gene matches. CDR3 length equals 17 residues. Germline V lookup: CDR1 SGHNT, CDR2 YYREEE (reference sequence). The DNA for the CDR3 is TGTGCCAGCAGCTCCGGACTAGCGGGGACCTCCACAGATACGCAGTATTTT. Its translation is CASSSGLAGTSTDTQYF.

The chain links TRBV24-1 to TRBJ2-1; D is ambiguous. Germline V CDR1 and CDR2: KGHDR, SFDVKD. The CDR3 runs to 14 residues. V was shortened by 4 bases and J by 12 bases, with 18 bases between the two germline ends. The CDR3 region is CATSDPRRSFGQFF. The DNA for the CDR3 is TGTGCCACCAGTGACCCACGGCGGAGCTTTGGGCAGTTCTTC.

The chain combines TRBV2 with TRBJ2-5, with 9 bases identical to TRBD2. This CDR3 has 11 residues. Germline assignment: CDR1 SNHLY and CDR2 FYNNEI. V lost 8 bases to trimming and J lost 5 bases; unmatched junction nucleotides: 0. The CDR3 loop is CASGTSETQYF. CDR3 DNA sequence: TGTGCCAGCGGGACTAGCGAGACCCAGTACTTC.

Concerning this clone itself: Other DNA sequences in this sample translate to the same CDR3. V usage is TRBV19 and J usage is TRBJ2-5; 7 bases align to TRBD2. The ends lost 3 bases at V and 5 bases at J; junction bases unmatched: 3. This CDR3 contains 13 residues. Germline-derived CDR1 and CDR2 are LNHDA and SQIVND (reference sequence). In DNA form, the CDR3 reads TGTGCCAGTAGTATGGGAGGGAGGGAGACCCAGTACTTC. Protein product: CASSMGGRETQYF. Using reference TRBV19 and TRBJ2-5 for the parts outside the CDR3, the full variable domain is DGGITQSPKYLFRKEGQNVTLSCEQNLNHDAMYWYRQDPGQGLRLIYYSQIVNDFQKGDIAEGYSVSREKKESFPLTVTSAQKNPTAFYLCASSMGGRETQYFGPGTRLLVL.

The chain couples TRBV18 to TRBJ1-1; TRBD1 matches 8 bases. This CDR3 has 17 amino acids. V shed 4 bases, J shed 0 bases, and the junction held 10 bases outside the gene matches. In germline, CDR1 is KGHSH, CDR2 LQKENI. The CDR3 region is CASSLNRDRNLNTEAFF. CDR3 DNA: TGTGCCAGCTCACTGAACCGGGACAGGAACCTGAACACTGAAGCTTTCTTT.

The chain recombines TRBV24-1 with TRBJ1-1, with TRBD1 as a possible D gene (6 bases). Germline V gene data show CDR1 as KGHDR and CDR2 as SFDVKD. The ends were cut back, 6 bases at V and 7 bases at J, with 17 bases in the middle. This CDR3 region has 14 residues. The CDR3 DNA sequence: TGTGCCACCAGTACCTCCGCAGGGGTTGGTGAAGCTTTCTTT. Translating it yields CATSTSAGVGEAFF.

This clone was recorded once. The chain couples TRBV7-9 to TRBJ1-2; 7 bases are shared with TRBD1. The V segment lost 5 bases and the J segment 1 base; nucleotides outside the gene matches: 7. Germline V CDR1 and CDR2: SEHNR, FQNEAQ (reference sequence). The CDR3 is 15 residues long. CDR3 nucleotides: TGTGCCAGCAGCCCAGGGACAGCATTTAACTATGGCTACACCTTC. Protein: CASSPGTAFNYGYTF.

The V call is TRBV10-2, the J call TRBJ2-3, with 10 bases aligning to TRBD2. This CDR3 region has 15 residues. Looked up from germline, CDR1 is WSHSY and CDR2 is SAAADI. Losses at the gene ends were 7 bases for V and 4 bases for J; bases not matched to a gene: 8. CDR3 amino acids: CASKRASGRSDTQYF. The CDR3 DNA is TGCGCCAGCAAACGGGCTAGCGGGAGATCAGATACGCAGTATTTT.